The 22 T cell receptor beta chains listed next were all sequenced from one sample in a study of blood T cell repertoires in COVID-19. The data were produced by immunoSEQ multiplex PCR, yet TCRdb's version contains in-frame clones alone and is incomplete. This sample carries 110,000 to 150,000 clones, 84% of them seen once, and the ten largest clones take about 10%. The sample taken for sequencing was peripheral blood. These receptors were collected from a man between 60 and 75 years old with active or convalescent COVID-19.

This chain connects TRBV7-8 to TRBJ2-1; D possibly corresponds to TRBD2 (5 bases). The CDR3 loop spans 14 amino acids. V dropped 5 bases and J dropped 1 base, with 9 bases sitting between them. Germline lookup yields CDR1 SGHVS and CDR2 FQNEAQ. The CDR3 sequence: CASSPGGSYNEQFF. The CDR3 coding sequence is TGTGCCAGCAGCCCAGGAGGTTCCTACAATGAGCAGTTCTTC.

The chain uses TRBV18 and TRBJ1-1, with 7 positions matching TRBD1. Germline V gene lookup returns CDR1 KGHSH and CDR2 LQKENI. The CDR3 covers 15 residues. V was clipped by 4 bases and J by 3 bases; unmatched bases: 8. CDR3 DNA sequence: TGTGCCAGCTCACTACAGACAGGGATGGACACTGAAGCTTTCTTT. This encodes CASSLQTGMDTEAFF.

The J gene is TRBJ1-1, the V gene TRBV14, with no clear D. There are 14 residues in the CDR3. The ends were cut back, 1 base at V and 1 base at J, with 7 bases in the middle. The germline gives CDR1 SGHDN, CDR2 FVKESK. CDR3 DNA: TGTGCCAGCAGCCAAGCCAGGTCGAACACTGAAGCTTTCTTT. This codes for CASSQARSNTEAFF.

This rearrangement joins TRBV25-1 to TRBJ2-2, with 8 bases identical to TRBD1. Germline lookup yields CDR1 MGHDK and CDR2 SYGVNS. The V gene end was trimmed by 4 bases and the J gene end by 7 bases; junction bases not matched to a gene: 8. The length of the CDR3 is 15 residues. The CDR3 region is CASSASDRVFGELFF. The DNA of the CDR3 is TGTGCCAGCAGTGCGTCGGACAGGGTTTTCGGGGAGCTGTTTTTT.

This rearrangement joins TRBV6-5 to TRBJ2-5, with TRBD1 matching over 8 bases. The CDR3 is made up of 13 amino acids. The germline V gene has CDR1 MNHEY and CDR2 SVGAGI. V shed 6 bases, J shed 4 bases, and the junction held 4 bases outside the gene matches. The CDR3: CASSHRGAETQYF. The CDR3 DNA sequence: TGTGCCAGCAGCCACAGGGGGGCAGAGACCCAGTACTTC.

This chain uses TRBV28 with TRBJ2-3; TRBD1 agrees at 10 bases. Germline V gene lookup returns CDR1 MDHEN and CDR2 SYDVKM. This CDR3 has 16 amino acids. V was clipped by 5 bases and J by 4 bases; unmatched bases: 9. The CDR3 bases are TGTGCCAGCAGTCCACCGGGACAGGGGTTATCAGATACGCAGTATTTT. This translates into CASSPPGQGLSDTQYF.

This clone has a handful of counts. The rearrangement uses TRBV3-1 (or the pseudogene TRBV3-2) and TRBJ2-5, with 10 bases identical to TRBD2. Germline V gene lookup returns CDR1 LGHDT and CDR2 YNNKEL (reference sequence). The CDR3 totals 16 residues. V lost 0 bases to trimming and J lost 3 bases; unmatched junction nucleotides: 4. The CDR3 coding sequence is TGTGCCAGCAGCCAAGATGGAGCGGGAGGGAAAGAGACCCAGTACTTC. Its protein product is CASSQDGAGGKETQYF.

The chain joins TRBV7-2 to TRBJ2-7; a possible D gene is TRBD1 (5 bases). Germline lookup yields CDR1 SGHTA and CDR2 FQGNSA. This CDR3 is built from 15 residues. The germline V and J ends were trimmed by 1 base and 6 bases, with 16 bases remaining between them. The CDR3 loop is CASSLDYSRVGEQYF. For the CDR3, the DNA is TGTGCCAGCAGCTTAGATTACTCCAGGGTTGGCGAGCAGTACTTC.

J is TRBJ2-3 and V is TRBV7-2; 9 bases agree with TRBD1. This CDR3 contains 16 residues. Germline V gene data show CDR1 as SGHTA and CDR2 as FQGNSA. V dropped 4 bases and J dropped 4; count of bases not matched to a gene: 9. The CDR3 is CASSSTPGQGADTQYF. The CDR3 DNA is TGTGCCAGCAGCTCTACACCGGGACAGGGTGCAGATACGCAGTATTTT.

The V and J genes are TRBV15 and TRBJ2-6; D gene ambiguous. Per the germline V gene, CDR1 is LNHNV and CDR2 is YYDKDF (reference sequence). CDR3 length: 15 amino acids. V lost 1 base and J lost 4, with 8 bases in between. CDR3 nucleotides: TGTGCCACCAGCAGAGTCCGGTCCGGGGCCAACGTCCTGACTTTC. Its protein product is CATSRVRSGANVLTF.

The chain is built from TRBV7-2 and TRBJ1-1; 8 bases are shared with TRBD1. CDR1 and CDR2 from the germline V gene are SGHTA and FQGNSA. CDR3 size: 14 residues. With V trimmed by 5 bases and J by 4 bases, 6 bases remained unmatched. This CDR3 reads CASSPQGAATEAFF. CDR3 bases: TGTGCCAGCAGCCCCCAGGGGGCAGCCACTGAAGCTTTCTTT. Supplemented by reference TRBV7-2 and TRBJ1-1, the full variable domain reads GAGVSQSPSNKVTEKGKDVELRCDPISGHTALYWYRQSLGQGLEFLIYFQGNSAPDKSGLPSDRFSAERTGGSVSTLTIQRTQQEDSAVYLCASSPQGAATEAFFGQGTRLTVV.

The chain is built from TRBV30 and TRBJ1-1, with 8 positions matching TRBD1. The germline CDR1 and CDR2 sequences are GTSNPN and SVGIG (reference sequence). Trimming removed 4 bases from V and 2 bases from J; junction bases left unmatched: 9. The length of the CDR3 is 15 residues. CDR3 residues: CAWTYPDRVNTEAFF. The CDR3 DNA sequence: TGTGCCTGGACCTACCCGGACAGGGTAAACACTGAAGCTTTCTTT.

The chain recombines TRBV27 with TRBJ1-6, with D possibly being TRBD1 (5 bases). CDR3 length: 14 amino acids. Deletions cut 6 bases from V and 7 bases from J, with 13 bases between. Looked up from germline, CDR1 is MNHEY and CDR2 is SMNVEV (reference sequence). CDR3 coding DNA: TGTGCCAGCAGATTGTTCCAGGGAAATTCACCCCTCCACTTT. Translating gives CASRLFQGNSPLHF.

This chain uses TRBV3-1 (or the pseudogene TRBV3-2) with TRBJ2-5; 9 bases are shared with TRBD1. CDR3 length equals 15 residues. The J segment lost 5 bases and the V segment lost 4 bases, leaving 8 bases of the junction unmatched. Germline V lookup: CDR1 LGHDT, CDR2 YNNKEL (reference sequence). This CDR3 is CASSPGTGRVETQYF. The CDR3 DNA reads TGTGCCAGCAGCCCCGGGACAGGGCGTGTGGAGACCCAGTACTTC.

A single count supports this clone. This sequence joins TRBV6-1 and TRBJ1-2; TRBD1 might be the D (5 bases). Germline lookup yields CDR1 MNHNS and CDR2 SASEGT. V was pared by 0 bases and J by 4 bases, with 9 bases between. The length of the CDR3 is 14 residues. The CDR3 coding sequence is TGTGCCAGCAGTGAAGCAGGGGCAGTCTATGGCTACACCTTC. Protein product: CASSEAGAVYGYTF.

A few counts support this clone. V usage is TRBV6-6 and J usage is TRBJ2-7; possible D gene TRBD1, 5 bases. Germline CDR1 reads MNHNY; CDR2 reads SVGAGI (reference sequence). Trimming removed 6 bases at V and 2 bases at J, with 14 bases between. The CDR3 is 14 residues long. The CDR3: CASSTDTLTYEQYV. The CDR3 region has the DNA TGTGCCAGCAGCACGGACACCCTTACCTACGAGCAGTACGTC.

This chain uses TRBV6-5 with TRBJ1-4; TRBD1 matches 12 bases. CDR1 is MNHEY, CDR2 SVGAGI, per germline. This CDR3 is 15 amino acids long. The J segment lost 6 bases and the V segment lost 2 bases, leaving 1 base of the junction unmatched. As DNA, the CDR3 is TGTGCCAGCAGTTACGGGACAGGGGGCTATGAAAAACTGTTTTTT. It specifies CASSYGTGGYEKLFF.

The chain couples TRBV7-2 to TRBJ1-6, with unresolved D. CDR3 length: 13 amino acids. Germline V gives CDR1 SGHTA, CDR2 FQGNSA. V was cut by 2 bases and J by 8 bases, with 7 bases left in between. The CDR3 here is CASSLTDYSPLHF. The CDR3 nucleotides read TGTGCCAGCAGCTTAACAGATTATTCACCCCTCCACTTT.

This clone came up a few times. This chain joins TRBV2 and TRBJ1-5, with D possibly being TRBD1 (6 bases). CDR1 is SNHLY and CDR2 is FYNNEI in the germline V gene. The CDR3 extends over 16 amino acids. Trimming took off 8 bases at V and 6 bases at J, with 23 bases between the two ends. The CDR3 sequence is CASGFAGAQLAQPQHF. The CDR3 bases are TGTGCCAGCGGGTTTGCGGGGGCACAACTGGCTCAGCCCCAGCATTTT.

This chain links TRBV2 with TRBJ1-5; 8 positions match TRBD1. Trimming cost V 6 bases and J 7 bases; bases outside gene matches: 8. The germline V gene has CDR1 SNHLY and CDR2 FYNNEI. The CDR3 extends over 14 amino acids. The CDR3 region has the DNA TGTGCCAGCAGCTGCGGACAGGGCGGACAGCCCCAGCATTTT. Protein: CASSCGQGGQPQHF.

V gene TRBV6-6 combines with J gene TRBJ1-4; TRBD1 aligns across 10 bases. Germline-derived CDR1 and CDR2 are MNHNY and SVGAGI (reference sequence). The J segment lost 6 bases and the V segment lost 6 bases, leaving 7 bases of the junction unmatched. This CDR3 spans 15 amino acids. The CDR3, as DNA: TGTGCCAGCAGATTCACCGGGACAGGGGATGAAAAACTGTTTTTT. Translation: CASRFTGTGDEKLFF.

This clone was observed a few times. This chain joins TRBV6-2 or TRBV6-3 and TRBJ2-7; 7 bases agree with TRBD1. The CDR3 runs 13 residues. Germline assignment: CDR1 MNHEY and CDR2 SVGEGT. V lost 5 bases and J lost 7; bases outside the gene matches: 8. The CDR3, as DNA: TGTGCCAGCAGTAGACTACAGGGGTGGGAGCAGTACGTC. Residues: CASSRLQGWEQYV.